Each of the 14 T cell receptor beta chains below was sequenced from the same sample in a study of T cell responses to AZD1222 COVID-19 vaccine. Here immunoSEQ multiplex PCR was the method, and the copy in TCRdb shows in-frame clones only, minus some. The table has around 130,000 clones, over 90% seen once. The sequences come from peripheral blood, collected on day 0 of AZD1222 vaccination. The receptors shown here come from an adult in good health.

The chain carries TRBV4-1 and TRBJ2-5; 12 nucleotides line up with TRBD2. CDR3 size: 16 residues. J was trimmed by 2 bases and V by 1 base; bases with no gene match: 2. From germline, CDR1 is MGHRA and CDR2 YSYEKL. The chain's CDR3 is CASSQGTSGEQETQYF. CDR3 sequence (DNA): TGCGCCAGCAGCCAAGGGACTAGCGGGGAACAAGAGACCCAGTACTTC.

The chain joins TRBV4-1 to TRBJ1-1, with 8 bases lining up with TRBD1. Trimming at V came to 5 bases and at J to 6 bases, leaving 8 bases not matched to a gene. Germline CDR1 is MGHRA and CDR2 is YSYEKL. The CDR3 length is 14 residues. The CDR3 here is CASSEGGRGPEAFF. The CDR3 DNA is TGCGCCAGCAGCGAAGGCGGCAGGGGGCCTGAAGCTTTCTTT.

V and J are TRBV5-1 and TRBJ1-5, with a possible D match to TRBD1 (5 bases). There are 13 residues in the CDR3. Germline values: CDR1 SGHRS, CDR2 YFSETQ. Trimming left V 0 bases short and J 6 bases short, with 7 bases between. The CDR3 protein is CASSLGDGQPQHF. CDR3 sequence (DNA): TGCGCCAGCAGCTTGGGGGACGGTCAGCCCCAGCATTTT.

The V gene is TRBV4-1, the J gene TRBJ1-2; 8 nucleotides align to TRBD1. The CDR3 totals 14 residues. CDR1 and CDR2 (germline): MGHRA, YSYEKL. With V trimmed by 4 bases and J by 8 bases, 9 bases remained unmatched. CDR3 sequence reads: CASSRPQGEAGYTF. The CDR3 nucleotides read TGCGCCAGCAGCCGCCCACAGGGGGAGGCGGGCTACACCTTC.

V gene TRBV10-3 combines with J gene TRBJ1-2; a possible D gene is TRBD1 (5 bases). This CDR3 has 12 residues. Per the germline V gene, CDR1 is ENHRY and CDR2 is SYGVKD. Trimming stripped 4 bases from V and 8 bases from J, with 11 bases between. CDR3 residues: CAISAGTRGYTF. CDR3 nucleotide sequence: TGTGCCATCAGTGCAGGGACTAGGGGCTACACCTTC.

The chain couples TRBV6-5 to TRBJ1-2, with D perhaps TRBD1 (6 bases). Germline loops: CDR1 MNHEY, CDR2 SVGAGI. The CDR3 spans 14 residues. V lost 5 bases and J 4 bases, leaving 14 bases between the germline ends. DNA of the CDR3: TGTGCCAGCAGTCGACCGGACAGACCCTATGGCTACACCTTC. It codes for CASSRPDRPYGYTF.

This clone was found once. The chain has TRBV18 and TRBJ2-5; D is perhaps TRBD2 (5 bases). Deletions cut 6 bases from V and 5 bases from J, with 19 bases between. This CDR3 comprises 15 residues. Germline CDR1 is KGHSH and CDR2 is LQKENI. The CDR3 region is CASSRTEFFSETQYF. The DNA for the CDR3 is TGTGCCAGCTCCAGGACTGAGTTTTTCTCGGAGACCCAGTACTTC.

CDR3 nucleotide sequence: TGTGCCAGCACCGCCGGGACACGGCAAGAGACCCAGTACTTC. Its translation is CASTAGTRQETQYF. The chain recombines TRBV5-6 with TRBJ2-5; D may be TRBD1 (6 bases). The V end lost 6 bases, the J end lost 2 bases, and 14 bases lay between the germline ends. Per germline, CDR1 SGHDT and CDR2 YYEEEE. The CDR3 contains 14 residues.

In DNA form, the CDR3 reads TGTGCCACCAGTGATCGGACAGGGAACACCGGGGAGCTGTTTTTT. Translated: CATSDRTGNTGELFF. This chain uses TRBV24-1 with TRBJ2-2; 7 nucleotides match TRBD1. Trimming took 3 bases from V and 1 from J; bases not matched to a gene: 1. The CDR3 spans 15 residues. CDR1 KGHDR and CDR2 SFDVKD come from the germline V gene.

Comments on this clone: Germline and junction disagree at one end, which may indicate a read error. The chain links TRBV7-7 to TRBJ2-1; D unclear. CDR3 size: 13 residues. Germline CDR1 SSHAT, CDR2 FNYEAQ (reference sequence). The CDR3 here is CASSLSGANEQFF. The CDR3 coding sequence is TGTGCTAGCAGCTTATCTGGCGCGAATGAGCAGTTCTTC.

This clone was seen only once. The V and J genes are TRBV5-5 and TRBJ1-2; D remains unclear. The CDR3 sequence is 12 residues long. Trimming shortened V by 4 bases and J by 4 bases, and 8 bases separated the two germline ends. The germline gives CDR1 SGHKS, CDR2 YYEKEE (reference sequence). CDR3 region: CASSPAGYGYTF. The CDR3 region has the DNA TGTGCCAGCAGCCCCGCGGGCTATGGCTACACCTTC.

CDR3 region: CASSDGGSGNTIYF. The DNA of the CDR3 is TGTGCCAGCAGTGATGGGGGATCTGGAAACACCATATATTTT. The chain employs TRBV25-1 and TRBJ1-3; TRBD1 might be the D (5 bases). V lost 3 bases, J lost 1 base, and 7 bases lay in between. This CDR3 spans 14 amino acids. CDR1 MGHDK and CDR2 SYGVNS come from the germline V gene.

At least ten counts were recorded for this clone. This chain uses TRBV11-2 with TRBJ2-7; no clear D. Germline loops: CDR1 SGHAT, CDR2 FQNNGV. The CDR3 extends over 15 amino acids. Trimming took 4 bases from V and 3 from J, leaving 16 bases between them. The CDR3 region has the DNA TGTGCCAGCAGCTCCGTCCTTGGTTGGCGCTACGAGCAGTACTTC. Protein: CASSSVLGWRYEQYF.

This chain's CDR3 is CAWRLAGAHEQYF. The DNA for the CDR3 is TGTGCCTGGCGACTAGCGGGGGCTCACGAGCAGTACTTC. The chain couples TRBV30 to TRBJ2-7, with 12 bases identical to TRBD2. This CDR3 has 13 residues. The germline V gene has CDR1 GTSNPN and CDR2 SVGIG (reference sequence). After removal of 5 bases from V and 5 bases from J, the junction contained 4 bases not matched to a gene.